A single sample is the source of the 29 T cell receptor beta chains below, sequenced in a study of T cell responses to AZD1222 COVID-19 vaccine. The method was immunoSEQ multiplex PCR; TCRdb's version includes in-frame clones alone and lacks a portion of them. The data contain some 120,000 clones, 80% to 90% of them singletons. Source: peripheral blood, taken on day 0 of AZD1222 vaccination. The receptors shown here come from an adult in good health.

The chain recombines TRBV28 with TRBJ1-2; the D is unclear. Trimming pared 6 bases from V and 5 bases from J, leaving 16 bases between. The CDR3 consists of 14 residues. Germline CDR1 is MDHEN and CDR2 is SYDVKM. CDR3 in DNA: TGTGCCAGCAGCCCCAGTACAGTGTTATATGGCTACACCTTC. Its protein product is CASSPSTVLYGYTF.

The rearrangement uses TRBV6-6 and TRBJ2-5; D may match TRBD1 or TRBD2 (5 bases each). The germline V and J ends were trimmed by 2 bases and 1 base, with 14 bases remaining between them. This CDR3 has 16 amino acids. Germline CDR1 and CDR2: MNHNY and SVGAGI (reference sequence). CDR3 region: CASSYPLGPSQETQYF. The CDR3 DNA reads as TGTGCCAGCAGTTACCCCTTGGGACCCAGCCAAGAGACCCAGTACTTC.

The chain combines TRBV14 with TRBJ2-5, with D possibly TRBD1 on 5 matching bases. The CDR3 covers 14 residues. Deletions cut 0 bases from V and 1 base from J, with 6 bases between. Germline V lookup: CDR1 SGHDN, CDR2 FVKESK. The CDR3 nucleotides read TGTGCCAGCAGCCAAGATCAGGGCCAAGAGACCCAGTACTTC. It is translated as CASSQDQGQETQYF.

V is TRBV11-2 and J is TRBJ2-3; no clear D. CDR1 and CDR2 from the germline V gene are SGHAT and FQNNGV. V lost 5 bases and J lost 6, with 12 bases in between. This CDR3 contains 13 residues. CDR3 sequence reads: CASSQIRRDTQYF. The CDR3 region has the DNA TGTGCCAGCAGCCAAATACGACGGGATACGCAGTATTTT.

In nucleotides, the CDR3 is TGTGCCAGCAGCCCTCAACGAGGGTCACCCCTCCACTTT. It codes for CASSPQRGSPLHF. This chain uses TRBV3-1 (or the pseudogene TRBV3-2) with TRBJ1-6; no clear D gene. V shed 4 bases and J shed 10 bases, with 11 bases lying between them. CDR1 is LGHDT and CDR2 is YNNKEL in the germline V gene (reference sequence). The CDR3 covers 13 residues.

The CDR3 nucleotides are TGTGCCAGTAGCCGTTCAGGGGGGGAACCCTACGAGCAGTACTTC. It codes for CASSRSGGEPYEQYF. J is TRBJ2-7 and V is TRBV19; the D gene could be TRBD1 or TRBD2 (7 bases each). Germline assignment: CDR1 LNHDA and CDR2 SQIVND (reference sequence). This CDR3 spans 15 amino acids. V lost 6 bases, J lost 2 bases, and 17 bases lay in between.

This chain uses TRBV7-6 with TRBJ1-5; 8 bases are a match to TRBD1. CDR1 SGHVS and CDR2 FNYEAQ come from the germline V gene. V dropped 2 bases and J dropped 3; count of bases not matched to a gene: 6. CDR3 length: 16 residues. CDR3 residues: CASSLRAGGDNQPQHF. The DNA of the CDR3 is TGTGCCAGCAGCTTAAGGGCAGGGGGCGACAATCAGCCCCAGCATTTT.

The V call is TRBV18, the J call TRBJ1-1; D gene unclear. Germline CDR1 reads KGHSH; CDR2 reads LQKENI. The CDR3 sequence is 13 residues long. Trimming cost V 1 base and J 5 bases, with 8 bases left between them. The CDR3 bases are TGTGCCAGCTCACCACTGAGGGAGACTGAAGCTTTCTTT. Amino acids: CASSPLRETEAFF.

This clone appeared a single time. The chain couples TRBV3-1 (or the pseudogene TRBV3-2) to TRBJ2-1, with 7 bases aligning to TRBD1. Germline V CDR1 and CDR2: LGHDT, YNNKEL (reference sequence). V lost 3 bases to trimming and J lost 0 bases; unmatched junction nucleotides: 8. CDR3 length equals 17 residues. CDR3 DNA sequence: TGTGCCAGCAGCCAGGGACAGCTTTTTAGCTCCTACAATGAGCAGTTCTTC. Its protein is CASSQGQLFSSYNEQFF.

V is TRBV6-5 and J is TRBJ1-3; no firm D call. The CDR3 length is 12 residues. Trimming cost V 11 bases and J 0 bases, with 8 bases left between them. The germline V gene encodes CDR1 MNHEY and CDR2 SVGAGI. CDR3 loop: CALSSSGNTIYF. The CDR3 DNA is TGTGCCCTTTCAAGCTCTGGAAACACCATATATTTT.

The CDR3 DNA is TGTGCCAGCAGCCAAGGGCCGATTAATGAAAAACTGTTTTTT. Encoded protein: CASSQGPINEKLFF. The chain carries TRBV3-1 (or the pseudogene TRBV3-2) and TRBJ1-4; D is ambiguous. V was pared by 1 base and J by 4 bases, with 7 bases between. The germline CDR1 and CDR2 sequences are LGHDT and YNNKEL (reference sequence). This CDR3 has 14 amino acids.

This clone was recorded a few times. The V and J genes are TRBV7-9 and TRBJ2-7, with D possibly TRBD1 on 6 matching bases. The germline V gene encodes CDR1 SEHNR and CDR2 FQNEAQ (reference sequence). V was cut by 5 bases and J by 2 bases, with 13 bases left in between. The CDR3 sequence is 14 residues long. In DNA form, the CDR3 reads TGTGCCAGCAGCCCAGCAGGGGCTCCCTACGAGCAGTACTTC. It specifies CASSPAGAPYEQYF.

V usage is TRBV10-3 and J usage is TRBJ1-1; D might be TRBD1 (5 bases). Trimming took off 3 bases at V and 0 bases at J, with 14 bases between the two ends. In germline, CDR1 is ENHRY, CDR2 SYGVKD. The CDR3 is made up of 16 amino acids. The CDR3 sequence: CAISEGALWMNTEAFF. The CDR3 DNA sequence: TGTGCCATCAGTGAAGGGGCACTCTGGATGAACACTGAAGCTTTCTTT.

This clone was counted a single time. The chain couples TRBV28 to TRBJ2-2; no clear D. The CDR3 sequence is 15 residues long. V gave up 2 bases and J gave up 1 base, with 8 bases separating them. Germline CDR1 is MDHEN and CDR2 is SYDVKM. The DNA of the CDR3 is TGTGCCAGCAGTTTAGGTGCGAGGAACACCGGGGAGCTGTTTTTT. This sequence encodes CASSLGARNTGELFF.

This clone came up once. V gene TRBV24-1 combines with J gene TRBJ2-1, with TRBD1 as a possible D gene (5 bases). The germline CDR1 and CDR2 sequences are KGHDR and SFDVKD. The length of the CDR3 is 15 residues. Trimming shortened V by 3 bases and J by 7 bases, and 15 bases separated the two germline ends. CDR3 sequence (DNA): TGTGCCACCAGTGATCCAGGGTCCTCCACAAATGAGCAGTTCTTC. Protein sequence: CATSDPGSSTNEQFF.

This chain connects TRBV5-1 to TRBJ2-2; D remains ambiguous. This CDR3 has 12 residues. Trimming shortened V by 2 bases and J by 6 bases, and 5 bases separated the two germline ends. From germline, CDR1 is SGHRS and CDR2 YFSETQ. The CDR3 region has the DNA TGCGCCAGCAGCTTTGACCCCGGGGAGCTGTTTTTT. Amino acid sequence: CASSFDPGELFF. Complete variable domain (other parts from reference TRBV5-1 and TRBJ2-2): KAGVTQTPRYLIKTRGQQVTLSCSPISGHRSVSWYQQTPGQGLQFLFEYFSETQRNKGNFPGRFSGRQFSNSRSEMNVSTLELGDSALYLCASSFDPGELFFGEGSRLTVL.

This chain joins TRBV19 and TRBJ1-3; D unclear. The CDR3 is 15 amino acids. V was clipped by 3 bases and J by 0 bases, with 9 bases between them. Germline values: CDR1 LNHDA, CDR2 SQIVND (reference sequence). The CDR3 sequence is CASSMYRSSGNTIYF. The CDR3 DNA follows: TGTGCCAGTAGTATGTACCGGAGCTCTGGAAACACCATATATTTT.

The J gene is TRBJ2-7, the V gene TRBV11-2; the D gene is possibly TRBD1 (6 bases). CDR3 length: 15 amino acids. Trimming took off 5 bases at V and 0 bases at J, with 14 bases between the two ends. CDR1 SGHAT and CDR2 FQNNGV come from the germline V gene. The CDR3 sequence is CASSPLQGVSYEQYF. CDR3 nucleotide sequence: TGTGCCAGCAGCCCCCTACAGGGCGTCTCCTACGAGCAGTACTTC.

This clone was recorded a few times. The CDR3 here is CASNTGTARSPLHF. CDR3 DNA: TGTGCCAGCAATACAGGGACGGCAAGGTCACCCCTCCACTTT. This chain joins TRBV2 and TRBJ1-6; D possibly corresponds to TRBD1 (6 bases). The germline CDR1 and CDR2 sequences are SNHLY and FYNNEI. CDR3 size: 14 residues. V lost 7 bases and J lost 10, with 17 bases in between.

This clone has more than one count but fewer than ten. This chain joins TRBV18 and TRBJ2-3; TRBD2 agrees at 9 bases. The CDR3 contains 17 residues. With 2 bases clipped from V and 4 bases from J, the junction kept 10 bases outside the gene matches. Germline V CDR1 and CDR2: KGHSH, LQKENI. The CDR3 DNA follows: TGTGCCAGCTCACCAGGGGATATAGCGGGAGTAGCAGATACGCAGTATTTT. It is translated as CASSPGDIAGVADTQYF. The variable domain in full, completed from reference TRBV18 and TRBJ2-3, reads NAGVMQNPRHLVRRRGQEARLRCSPMKGHSHVYWYRQLPEEGLKFMVYLQKENIIDESGMPKERFSAEFPKEGPSILRIQQVVRGDSAAYFCASSPGDIAGVADTQYFGPGTRLTVL.

The CDR3 sequence: CAWTPLTATGELFF. CDR3 bases: TGTGCCTGGACACCTCTTACCGCCACCGGGGAGCTGTTTTTT. The chain recombines TRBV30 with TRBJ2-2; D remains ambiguous. The CDR3 spans 14 residues. V was trimmed by 4 bases and J by 4 bases, leaving 13 bases between them. Germline V gives CDR1 GTSNPN, CDR2 SVGIG (reference sequence).

This sequence joins TRBV19 and TRBJ1-2; D gene ambiguous. Germline V gene sequence: CDR1 LNHDA, CDR2 SQIVND (reference sequence). The V gene lost 8 bases and the J gene lost 8 bases, with 21 bases spanning the gap. CDR3 length equals 14 residues. In DNA, the CDR3 is TGTGCCAGTTGGAGTGCGGGTAGGGTGACCGGCTACACCTTC. It encodes CASWSAGRVTGYTF.

The V and J genes are TRBV27 and TRBJ1-2; D unclear. Germline loops: CDR1 MNHEY, CDR2 SMNVEV (reference sequence). V lost 4 bases, J lost 4 bases, and 16 bases lay in between. The CDR3 length is 15 residues. CDR3 DNA: TGTGCCAGCAGTTCCACATACGAGGGTTCCTATGGCTACACCTTC. Its translation is CASSSTYEGSYGYTF.

The CDR3 nucleotides are TGTGCCAGCGCGGTATGGGGGATCAATCAGCCCCAGCATTTT. Translated: CASAVWGINQPQHF. The chain couples TRBV5-5 to TRBJ1-5, with D possibly being TRBD1 (5 bases). The germline V gene has CDR1 SGHKS and CDR2 YYEKEE (reference sequence). With 7 bases removed from V and 3 bases from J, the gap between germline ends came to 14 bases. The length of the CDR3 is 14 residues.

The chain carries TRBV7-9 and TRBJ1-1; 10 bases align to TRBD1. Germline values: CDR1 SEHNR, CDR2 FQNEAQ (reference sequence). This CDR3 has 14 residues. V trimming: 5 bases; J trimming: 7 bases; junction bases outside the gene matches: 7. The CDR3 here is CASSPGTGEGEAFF. In nucleotides, the CDR3 is TGTGCCAGCAGCCCGGGGACAGGGGAGGGTGAAGCTTTCTTT.

The sample holds a few counts of this clone. The chain recombines TRBV18 with TRBJ1-4; 10 bases match TRBD1. CDR1 KGHSH and CDR2 LQKENI come from the germline V gene. Germline trimming cut 2 bases from V and 1 base from J; bases unmatched to any gene: 1. The CDR3 is 16 amino acids. CDR3 DNA: TGTGCCAGCTCACCAGGGACAGGGGTAACTAATGAAAAACTGTTTTTT. Protein product: CASSPGTGVTNEKLFF.

This clone was recorded once. The V call is TRBV6-1, the J call TRBJ2-7; 9 nucleotides match TRBD2. V dropped 2 bases and J dropped 3; count of bases not matched to a gene: 2. CDR3 length: 14 residues. CDR1 and CDR2 (germline): MNHNS, SASEGT. CDR3 nucleotides: TGTGCCAGCAGTGAAAGCGGGGGGATCTACGAGCAGTACTTC. It specifies CASSESGGIYEQYF.

The rearrangement uses TRBV7-9 and TRBJ1-1; TRBD1 might be the D (5 bases). V lost 5 bases and J 5 bases, leaving 18 bases between the germline ends. Germline V gene lookup returns CDR1 SEHNR and CDR2 FQNEAQ (reference sequence). CDR3 length: 15 residues. The CDR3 reads CASSTTGGKGTEAFF. The CDR3 DNA is TGTGCCAGCAGCACGACCGGGGGGAAAGGAACTGAAGCTTTCTTT.

The V gene is TRBV21-1, the J gene TRBJ1-6. TRBV21-1 is recorded as a pseudogene. There are 16 residues in the CDR3. CDR3 DNA: TGTGCCAGCAGCGGTCCCGGAGGACGCCGAAATTCACCCCTCCACTTT. Protein product: CASSGPGGRRNSPLHF.